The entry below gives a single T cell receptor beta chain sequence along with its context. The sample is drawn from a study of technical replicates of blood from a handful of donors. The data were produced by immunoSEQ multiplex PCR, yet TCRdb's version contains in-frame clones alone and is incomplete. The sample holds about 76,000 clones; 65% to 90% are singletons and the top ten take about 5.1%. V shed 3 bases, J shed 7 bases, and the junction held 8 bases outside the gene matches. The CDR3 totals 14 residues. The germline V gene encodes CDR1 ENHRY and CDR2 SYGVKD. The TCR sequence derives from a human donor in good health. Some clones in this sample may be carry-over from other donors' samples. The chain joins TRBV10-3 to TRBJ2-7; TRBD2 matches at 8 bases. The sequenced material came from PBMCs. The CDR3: CAISDNPRGGEQYF. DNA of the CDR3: TGTGCCATCAGTGACAACCCTCGGGGGGGGGAGCAGTACTTC.